The 16 T cell receptor beta chains below all came from one sample that was sequenced in a study of shared clonotypes between healthy human individuals. Sequencing used immunoSEQ multiplex PCR; TCRdb keeps in-frame clones, though not all of them. The sample includes 2 million to 2.5 million clones, about 92% of them seen just once. The source material was naive CD4+ T cells from PBMCs. Documented subset: CD45RA+ positively selected. Every receptor here comes from a man aged 18-30 years in good health. Some clones in this sample may be carry-over from other donors' samples.

CDR3 sequence (DNA): TGTGCCAGCAGCTTAGGGTCTCTCTTACAGGGTAACACCGGGGAGCTGTTTTTT. Residues: CASSLGSLLQGNTGELFF. The chain carries TRBV7-9 and TRBJ2-2; maybe TRBD1 (6 bases). The CDR3 covers 18 residues. The germline gives CDR1 SEHNR, CDR2 FQNEAQ (reference sequence). With 1 base removed from V and 2 bases from J, the gap between germline ends came to 17 bases.

Comments on this clone: This sample also contains other DNA sequences that code for the same CDR3. This chain uses TRBV28 with TRBJ1-2; D uncertain. CDR1 is MDHEN and CDR2 is SYDVKM in the germline V gene. V lost 3 bases, J lost 8 bases, and 10 bases lay in between. CDR3 length: 12 residues. The CDR3 region has the DNA TGTGCCAGCAGTTTGGTTGTCGGGGGCTACACCTTC. Its protein is CASSLVVGGYTF.

This rearrangement joins TRBV27 to TRBJ2-7, with a weak D call TRBD2 (6 bases). Germline V gene lookup returns CDR1 MNHEY and CDR2 SMNVEV (reference sequence). The CDR3 sequence is 16 residues long. Trimming left V 1 base short and J 0 bases short, with 13 bases between. The CDR3, as DNA: TGTGCCAGCAGTTTATTTGGGACTTTCCCCTCCTACGAGCAGTACTTC. It encodes CASSLFGTFPSYEQYF.

CDR3 sequence (DNA): TGTGCCTGGAGCCAGGGAGCGGATGAGCAGTTCTTC. It encodes CAWSQGADEQFF. This chain connects TRBV30 to TRBJ2-1; D might be TRBD1 or TRBD2, each matching 5 bases. Germline V CDR1 and CDR2: GTSNPN, SVGIG (reference sequence). CDR3 length: 12 amino acids. V was trimmed by 3 bases and J by 8 bases, leaving 11 bases between them.

The CDR3 spells CATSRGTSADYEQYF. The DNA for the CDR3 is TGTGCCACCAGCAGAGGGACTAGCGCCGACTACGAGCAGTACTTC. The rearrangement links TRBV15 to TRBJ2-7, with 9 bases fitting TRBD2. With 1 base clipped from V and 3 bases from J, the junction kept 4 bases outside the gene matches. The germline gives CDR1 LNHNV, CDR2 YYDKDF (reference sequence). The CDR3 covers 15 residues. Combining the CDR3 with reference TRBV15 and TRBJ2-7 gives the whole variable domain DAMVIQNPRYQVTQFGKPVTLSCSQTLNHNVMYWYQQKSSQAPKLLFHYYDKDFNNEADTPDNFQSRRPNTSFCFLDIRSPGLGDTAMYLCATSRGTSADYEQYFGPGTRLTVT.

V is TRBV5-1 and J is TRBJ2-1; D might be TRBD1 (5 bases). The CDR3 runs to 15 residues. V lost 1 base to trimming and J lost 8 bases, with 16 bases between them. From germline, CDR1 is SGHRS and CDR2 YFSETQ. CDR3 loop: CASSLRGVDSYEQFF. CDR3 in DNA: TGCGCCAGCAGCTTGAGGGGCGTCGATAGCTATGAGCAGTTCTTC.

This sequence joins TRBV5-8 and TRBJ2-3; no firm D call. Germline lookup yields CDR1 SGHTS and CDR2 YDEGEE. This CDR3 region has 12 residues. The V and J ends lost 2 bases and 7 bases respectively, with 8 bases between them. The CDR3 DNA reads as TGTGCCAGCAGCTTCGACCGCAATACGCAGTATTTT. This sequence encodes CASSFDRNTQYF. The full variable domain, rest sourced from reference TRBV5-8 and TRBJ2-3, is EAGVTQSPTHLIKTRGQQATLRCSPISGHTSVYWYQQALGLGLQFLLWYDEGEERNRGNFPPRFSGRQFPNYSSELNVNALELEDSALYLCASSFDRNTQYFGPGTRLTVL.

The chain uses TRBV7-3 and TRBJ1-1; D gene ambiguous. Germline CDR1 reads SGHTA; CDR2 reads FQGTGA. The V gene lost 2 bases and the J gene lost 2 bases, with 3 bases spanning the gap. This CDR3 has 12 residues. This CDR3 reads CASSLVNTEAFF. The DNA of the CDR3 is TGTGCCAGCAGCTTAGTTAACACTGAAGCTTTCTTT.

Regarding this clone: Different DNA sequences within this sample yield the same CDR3. This chain connects TRBV6-5 to TRBJ1-5; TRBD1 might be the D (5 bases). V lost 6 bases to trimming and J lost 1 base, with 7 bases between them. This CDR3 contains 13 residues. Germline CDR1 is MNHEY and CDR2 is SVGAGI. The CDR3 loop is CASRRGSNQPQHF. CDR3 sequence (DNA): TGTGCCAGCAGGCGGGGGAGCAATCAGCCCCAGCATTTT.

The chain uses TRBV4-3 and TRBJ2-7; D may be TRBD1 or TRBD2 (5 bases each). Per the germline V gene, CDR1 is LGHNA and CDR2 is YSLEER. The CDR3 is 17 amino acids. Trimming removed 0 bases from V and 2 bases from J, with 17 bases in between. CDR3 coding DNA: TGCGCCAGCAGCCAAGATACGGGACGGGGCCTCACCTACGAGCAGTACTTC. This gives the protein CASSQDTGRGLTYEQYF.

V gene TRBV29-1 combines with J gene TRBJ1-3; no clear D gene. Per germline, CDR1 SQVTM and CDR2 ANQGSEA. The CDR3 extends over 14 amino acids. The V and J ends lost 4 bases and 2 bases respectively, with 12 bases between them. The CDR3 protein is CSVGPDAAGNTIYF. Written as DNA, the CDR3 is TGCAGCGTTGGGCCGGACGCGGCTGGAAACACCATATATTTT.

The gene calls are TRBV7-9 and TRBJ2-3; 7 bases match TRBD2. Germline values: CDR1 SEHNR, CDR2 FQNEAQ (reference sequence). The CDR3 runs to 14 residues. The ends lost 5 bases at V and 4 bases at J; junction bases unmatched: 6. The CDR3 DNA is TGTGCCAGCAGCGCGACGGGGGGTGCAGATACGCAGTATTTT. It translates to CASSATGGADTQYF. The variable domain in full, with the rest retrieved from reference TRBV7-9 and TRBJ2-3, is DTGVSQNPRHKITKRGQNVTFRCDPISEHNRLYWYRQTLGQGPEFLTYFQNEAQLEKSRLLSDRFSAERPKGSFSTLEIQRTEQGDSAMYLCASSATGGADTQYFGPGTRLTVL.

This clone was observed a handful of times. The chain recombines TRBV28 with TRBJ1-5, with D uncertain. V lost 3 bases to trimming and J lost 10 bases, with 10 bases between them. Germline V gives CDR1 MDHEN, CDR2 SYDVKM. The CDR3 is made up of 12 amino acids. CDR3 protein: CASSFRGSPQHF. CDR3 bases: TGTGCCAGCAGTTTCCGTGGGTCCCCCCAGCATTTT.

V usage is TRBV19 and J usage is TRBJ2-2; D remains unclear. The CDR3 has 15 amino acids. V shed 2 bases and J shed 7 bases, with 14 bases lying between them. CDR1 is LNHDA and CDR2 is SQIVND in the germline V gene (reference sequence). In DNA, the CDR3 is TGTGCCAGTAGTATACGGGCCGGGTATGTCGGGGAGCTGTTTTTT. Translation: CASSIRAGYVGELFF.

This chain uses TRBV9 with TRBJ2-2, with 9 bases lining up with TRBD2. The ends lost 3 bases at V and 1 base at J; junction bases unmatched: 4. Germline V lookup: CDR1 SGDLS, CDR2 YYNGEE. The CDR3 loop spans 16 amino acids. In DNA form, the CDR3 reads TGTGCCAGCAGCGCCGGGACTAGCTGGAACACCGGGGAGCTGTTTTTT. Translated, it gives CASSAGTSWNTGELFF.

The chain links TRBV6-6 to TRBJ1-2; D is undetermined. Germline V gene data show CDR1 as MNHNY and CDR2 as SVGAGI (reference sequence). Trimming took off 2 bases at V and 4 bases at J, with 17 bases between the two ends. This CDR3 is 16 amino acids long. The CDR3 region has the DNA TGTGCCAGCAGTTACCCCCCCGGGTGGGAGGGCTATGGCTACACCTTC. Its translation: CASSYPPGWEGYGYTF.